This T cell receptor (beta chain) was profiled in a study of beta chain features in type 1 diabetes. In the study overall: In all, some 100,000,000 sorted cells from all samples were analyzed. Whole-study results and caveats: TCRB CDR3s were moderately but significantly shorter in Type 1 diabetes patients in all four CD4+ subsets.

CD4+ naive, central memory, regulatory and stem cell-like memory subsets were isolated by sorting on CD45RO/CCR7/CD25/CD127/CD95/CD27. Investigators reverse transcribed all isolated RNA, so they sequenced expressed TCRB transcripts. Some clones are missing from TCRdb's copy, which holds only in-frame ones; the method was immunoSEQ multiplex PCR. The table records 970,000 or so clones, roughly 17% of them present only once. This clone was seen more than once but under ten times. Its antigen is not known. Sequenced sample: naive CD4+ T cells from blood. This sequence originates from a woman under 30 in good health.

Written as DNA, the CDR3 is TGTGCCAGCAGCTTCACCGCAAACAATGAGCAGTTCTTC. Translated, it gives CASSFTANNEQFF. The chain is built from TRBV11-3 and TRBJ2-1; D not certain. The CDR3 is 13 residues long. Trimming left V 3 bases short and J 5 bases short, with 8 bases between. Germline CDR1 is SGHNT and CDR2 is YENEEA.